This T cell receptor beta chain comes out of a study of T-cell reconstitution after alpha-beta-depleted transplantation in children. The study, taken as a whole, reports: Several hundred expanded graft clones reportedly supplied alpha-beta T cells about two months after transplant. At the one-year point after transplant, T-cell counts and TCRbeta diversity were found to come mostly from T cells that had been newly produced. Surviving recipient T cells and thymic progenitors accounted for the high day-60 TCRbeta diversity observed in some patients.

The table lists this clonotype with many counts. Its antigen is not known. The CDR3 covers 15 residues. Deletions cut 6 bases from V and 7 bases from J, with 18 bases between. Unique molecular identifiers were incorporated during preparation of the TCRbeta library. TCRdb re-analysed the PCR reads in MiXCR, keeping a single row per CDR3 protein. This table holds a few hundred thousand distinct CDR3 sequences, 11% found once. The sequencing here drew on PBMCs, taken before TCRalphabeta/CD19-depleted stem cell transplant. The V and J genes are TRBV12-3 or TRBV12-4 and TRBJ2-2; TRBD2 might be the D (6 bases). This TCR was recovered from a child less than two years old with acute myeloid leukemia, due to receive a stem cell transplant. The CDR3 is CASSPSEGVGGELFF. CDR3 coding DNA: TGTGCCAGCAGCCCATCGGAGGGAGTAGGCGGGGAGCTGTTTTTT.